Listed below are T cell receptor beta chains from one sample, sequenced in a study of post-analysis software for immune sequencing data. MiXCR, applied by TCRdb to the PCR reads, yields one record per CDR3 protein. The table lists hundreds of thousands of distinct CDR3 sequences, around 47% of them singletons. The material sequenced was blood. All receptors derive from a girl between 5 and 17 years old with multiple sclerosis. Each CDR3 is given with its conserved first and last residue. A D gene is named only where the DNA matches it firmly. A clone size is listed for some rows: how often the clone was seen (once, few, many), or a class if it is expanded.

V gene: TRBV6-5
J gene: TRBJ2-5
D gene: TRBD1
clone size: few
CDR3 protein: CASRRPGTGYQETQYF
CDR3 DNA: TGTGCCAGCAGACGACCCGGGACAGGGTACCAAGAGACCCAGTACTTC

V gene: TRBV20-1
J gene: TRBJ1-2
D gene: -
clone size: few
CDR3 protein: CSARDSTEYYNYGYTF
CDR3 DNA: TGCAGTGCTAGAGATAGCACAGAGTATTATAACTATGGCTACACCTTC

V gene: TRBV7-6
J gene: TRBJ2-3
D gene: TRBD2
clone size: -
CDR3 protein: CASSLEGSGGSTDTQYF
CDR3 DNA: TGTGCCAGCAGCTTAGAGGGTAGCGGGGGCAGCACAGATACGCAGTATTTT

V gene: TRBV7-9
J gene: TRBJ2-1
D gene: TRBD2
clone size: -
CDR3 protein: CASSLGGGGPDEQFF
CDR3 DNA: TGTGCCAGCAGCTTGGGTGGGGGAGGGCCGGATGAGCAGTTCTTC

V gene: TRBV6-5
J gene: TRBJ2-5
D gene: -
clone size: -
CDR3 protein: CASSSDWAQETQYF
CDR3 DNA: TGTGCCAGCAGTTCCGACTGGGCCCAAGAGACCCAGTACTTC

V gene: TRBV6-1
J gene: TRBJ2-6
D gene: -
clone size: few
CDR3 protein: CATVRDSGANVLTF
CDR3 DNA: TGTGCCACCGTTAGAGACTCTGGGGCCAACGTCCTGACTTTC

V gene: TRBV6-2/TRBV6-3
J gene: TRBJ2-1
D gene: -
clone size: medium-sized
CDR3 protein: CASSYLAEPPNNEQFF
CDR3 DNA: TGTGCCAGCAGTTACTTAGCGGAACCCCCCAACAATGAGCAGTTCTTC

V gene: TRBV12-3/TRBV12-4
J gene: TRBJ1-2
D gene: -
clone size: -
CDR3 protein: CASTMEVDYGYTF
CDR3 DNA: TGTGCCAGCACAATGGAGGTTGACTATGGCTACACCTTC

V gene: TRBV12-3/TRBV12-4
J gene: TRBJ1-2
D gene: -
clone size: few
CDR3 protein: CASSSSDPASQPGYITNGYTF
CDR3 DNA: TGTGCCAGCAGCTCGTCGGATCCTGCGTCCCAACCCGGCTATATAACTAATGGCTACACCTTC

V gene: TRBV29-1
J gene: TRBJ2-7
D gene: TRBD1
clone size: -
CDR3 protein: CSVEETGSEQYF
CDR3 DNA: TGCAGCGTTGAAGAGACAGGGTCCGAGCAGTACTTC

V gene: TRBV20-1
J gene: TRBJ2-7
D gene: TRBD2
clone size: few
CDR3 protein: CSARVAGLDTYEQYF
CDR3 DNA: TGCAGTGCTAGAGTAGCCGGACTAGATACCTACGAGCAGTACTTC

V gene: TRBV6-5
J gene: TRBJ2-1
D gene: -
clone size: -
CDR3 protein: CASSPSGVAESNEQFF
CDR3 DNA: TGTGCCAGCAGTCCCTCGGGAGTGGCTGAAAGCAATGAGCAGTTCTTC

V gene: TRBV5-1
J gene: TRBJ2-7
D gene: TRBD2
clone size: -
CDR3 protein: CASTSGTSGKGGYEQYF
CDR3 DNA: TGCGCCAGCACTTCCGGGACTAGCGGGAAAGGTGGCTACGAGCAGTACTTC

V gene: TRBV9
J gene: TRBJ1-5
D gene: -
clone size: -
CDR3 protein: CASSVGISNQPQHF
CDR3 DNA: TGTGCCAGCAGCGTAGGGATTAGCAATCAGCCCCAGCATTTT

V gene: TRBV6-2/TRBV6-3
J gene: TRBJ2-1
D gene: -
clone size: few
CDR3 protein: CASSYGTVAYNEQFF
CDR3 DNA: TGTGCCAGCAGTTACGGCACTGTCGCCTACAATGAGCAGTTCTTC

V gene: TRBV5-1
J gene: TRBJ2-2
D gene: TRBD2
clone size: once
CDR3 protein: CASSLGASGRDPGELFF
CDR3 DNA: TGCGCCAGCAGCTTGGGGGCTAGCGGGAGAGATCCCGGGGAGCTGTTTTTT

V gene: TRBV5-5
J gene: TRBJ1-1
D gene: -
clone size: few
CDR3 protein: CASSLRLMNTEAFF
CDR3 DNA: TGTGCCAGCAGCTTGAGGCTGATGAACACTGAAGCTTTCTTT

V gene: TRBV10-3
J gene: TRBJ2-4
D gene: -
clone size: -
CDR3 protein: CAISASSAAKNIQYF
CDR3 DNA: TGTGCCATCAGCGCGAGCAGTGCAGCCAAAAACATTCAGTACTTC

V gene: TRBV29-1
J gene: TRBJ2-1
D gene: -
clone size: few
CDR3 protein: CSVGSGYRADEQFF
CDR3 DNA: TGCAGCGTTGGGTCTGGATACAGGGCGGATGAGCAGTTCTTC

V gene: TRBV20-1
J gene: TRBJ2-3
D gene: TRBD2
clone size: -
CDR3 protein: CSARATSGMPDTQYF
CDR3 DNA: TGCAGTGCTAGAGCTACTAGCGGGATGCCAGATACGCAGTATTTT

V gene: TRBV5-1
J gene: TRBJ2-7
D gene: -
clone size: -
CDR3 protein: CASSLRRGRASYEQYF
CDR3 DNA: TGCGCCAGCAGCTTGCGAAGGGGAAGGGCCTCCTACGAGCAGTACTTC

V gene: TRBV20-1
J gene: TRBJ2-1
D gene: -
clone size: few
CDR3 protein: CSAHGPTNEQFF
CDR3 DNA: TGCAGTGCACACGGACCCACCAATGAGCAGTTCTTC

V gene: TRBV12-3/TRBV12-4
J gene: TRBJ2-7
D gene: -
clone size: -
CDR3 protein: CASAGISYEQYF
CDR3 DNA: TGTGCCAGCGCCGGCATCTCCTACGAGCAGTACTTC

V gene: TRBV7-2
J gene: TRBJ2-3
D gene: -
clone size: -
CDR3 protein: CASSFSAGSTDTQYF
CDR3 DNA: TGTGCCAGCAGCTTCTCGGCGGGCAGCACAGATACGCAGTATTTT

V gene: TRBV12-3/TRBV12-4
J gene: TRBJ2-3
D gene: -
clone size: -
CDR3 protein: CASSRPAGRITDTQYF
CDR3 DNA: TGTGCCAGCAGTCGACCGGCGGGTCGGATTACAGATACGCAGTATTTT

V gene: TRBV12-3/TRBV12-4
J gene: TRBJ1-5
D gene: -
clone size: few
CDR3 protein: CASSPQERGPQHF
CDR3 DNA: TGTGCCAGCAGTCCGCAAGAACGGGGCCCCCAGCATTTT

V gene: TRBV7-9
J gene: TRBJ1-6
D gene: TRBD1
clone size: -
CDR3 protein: CASSLPGTDPNSPLHF
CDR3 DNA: TGTGCCAGCAGCTTACCCGGGACAGACCCTAATTCACCCCTCCACTTT

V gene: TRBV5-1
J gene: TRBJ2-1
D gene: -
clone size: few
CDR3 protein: CASSSALGTRNEQFF
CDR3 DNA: TGCGCCAGCAGCTCCGCTTTAGGGACCCGCAATGAGCAGTTCTTC

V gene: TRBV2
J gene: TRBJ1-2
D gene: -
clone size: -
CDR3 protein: CASSEPGHANYGYTF
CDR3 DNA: TGTGCCAGCAGTGAACCTGGGCATGCTAACTATGGCTACACCTTC

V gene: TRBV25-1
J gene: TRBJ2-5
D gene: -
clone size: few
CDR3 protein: CASSAARETQYF
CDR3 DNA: TGTGCCAGCAGTGCAGCGAGGGAGACCCAGTACTTC

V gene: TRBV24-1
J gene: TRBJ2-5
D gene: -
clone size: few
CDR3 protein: CATSDPYRDTRANQETQYF
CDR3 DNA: TGTGCCACCAGTGATCCTTACAGGGACACTCGGGCGAATCAAGAGACCCAGTACTTC

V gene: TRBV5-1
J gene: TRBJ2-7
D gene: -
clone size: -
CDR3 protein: CASSLDTRTGYEQYF
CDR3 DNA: TGCGCCAGCAGCTTGGACACAAGAACCGGGTACGAGCAGTACTTC

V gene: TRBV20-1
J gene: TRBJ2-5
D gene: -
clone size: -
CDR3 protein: CSASPPGRWAETQYF
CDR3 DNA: TGCAGTGCTTCCCCTCCGGGACGTTGGGCGGAGACCCAGTACTTC

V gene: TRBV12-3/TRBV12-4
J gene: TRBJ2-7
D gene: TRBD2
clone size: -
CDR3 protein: CASSSGRDNSYEQYF
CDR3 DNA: TGTGCCAGCAGTTCAGGGAGGGATAATTCCTACGAGCAGTACTTC

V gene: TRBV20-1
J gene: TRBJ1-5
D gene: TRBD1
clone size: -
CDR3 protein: CSARDNRGGSNQPQHF
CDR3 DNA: TGCAGTGCTAGAGATAACAGGGGAGGGAGCAATCAGCCCCAGCATTTT

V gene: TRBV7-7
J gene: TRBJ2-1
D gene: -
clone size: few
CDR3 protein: CASSRISSNEQFF
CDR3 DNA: TGTGCCAGCAGCCGAATAAGTTCCAATGAGCAGTTCTTC

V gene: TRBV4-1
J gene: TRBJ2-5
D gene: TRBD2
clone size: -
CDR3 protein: CASSHVRLAGRETQYF
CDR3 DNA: TGCGCCAGCAGCCATGTTAGACTAGCGGGTCGGGAGACCCAGTACTTC

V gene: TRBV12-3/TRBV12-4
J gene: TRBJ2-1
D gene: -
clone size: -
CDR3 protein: CASRREVASDEQFF
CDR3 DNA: TGTGCCAGCAGAAGAGAGGTAGCGTCAGATGAGCAGTTCTTC

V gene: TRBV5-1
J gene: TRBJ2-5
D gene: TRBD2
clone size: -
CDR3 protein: CASSLGPSGSKTQYF
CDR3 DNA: TGCGCCAGCAGCTTGGGGCCTAGCGGGAGTAAGACCCAGTACTTC

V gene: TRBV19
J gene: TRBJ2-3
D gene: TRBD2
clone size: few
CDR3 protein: CASSNRLADTQYF
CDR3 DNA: TGTGCCAGTAGTAACCGACTAGCCGATACGCAGTATTTT

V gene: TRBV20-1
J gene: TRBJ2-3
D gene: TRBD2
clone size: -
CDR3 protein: CSARGGGAGGYNTQYF
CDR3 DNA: TGCAGTGCTAGAGGGGGGGGAGCGGGGGGTTATAATACGCAGTATTTT

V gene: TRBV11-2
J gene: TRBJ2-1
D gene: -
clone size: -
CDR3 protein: CASSLLGTYNEQFF
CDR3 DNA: TGTGCCAGCAGCCTACTCGGAACCTACAATGAGCAGTTCTTC

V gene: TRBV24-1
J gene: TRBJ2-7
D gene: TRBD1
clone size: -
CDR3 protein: CATSDGQGYSYEQYF
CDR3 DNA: TGTGCCACCAGTGACGGACAGGGGTACTCCTACGAGCAGTACTTC

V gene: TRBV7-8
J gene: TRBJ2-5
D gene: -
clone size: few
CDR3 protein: CASSSSQLQETQYF
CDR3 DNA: TGTGCCAGCAGCTCAAGCCAGCTCCAAGAGACCCAGTACTTC

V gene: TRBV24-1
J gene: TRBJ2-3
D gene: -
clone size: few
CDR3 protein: CATSDPILGGTDTQYF
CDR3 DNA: TGTGCCACCAGTGACCCCATACTAGGGGGCACAGATACGCAGTATTTT

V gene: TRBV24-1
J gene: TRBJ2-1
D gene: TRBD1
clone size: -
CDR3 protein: CATSQGARSSSEQFF
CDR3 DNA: TGTGCCACCAGTCAGGGGGCAAGGAGCTCCTCTGAGCAGTTCTTC

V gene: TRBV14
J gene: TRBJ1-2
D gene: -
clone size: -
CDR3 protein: CASSSNPNYGYTF
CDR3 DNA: TGTGCCAGCAGCTCCAACCCTAACTATGGCTACACCTTC

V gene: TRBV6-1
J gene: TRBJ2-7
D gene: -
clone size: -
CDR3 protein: CASSDLGPLSHEQYF
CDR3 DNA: TGTGCCAGCAGTGATCTAGGGCCCCTATCCCACGAGCAGTACTTC

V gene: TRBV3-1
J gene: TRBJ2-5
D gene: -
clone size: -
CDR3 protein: CASKTGVQETQYF
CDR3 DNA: TGTGCCAGCAAGACCGGAGTCCAAGAGACCCAGTACTTC

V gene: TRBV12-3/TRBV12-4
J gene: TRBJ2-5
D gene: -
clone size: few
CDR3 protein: CASSLRGALGETQYF
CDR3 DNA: TGTGCCAGCAGTCTTCGGGGGGCCTTGGGAGAGACCCAGTACTTC

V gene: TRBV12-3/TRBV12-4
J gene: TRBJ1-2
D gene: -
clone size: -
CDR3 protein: CASSLKSGAGYTF
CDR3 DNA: TGTGCCAGCAGTTTAAAGTCAGGGGCTGGCTACACCTTC

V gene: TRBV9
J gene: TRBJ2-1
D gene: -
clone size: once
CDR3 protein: CASSVQAGTYNEQFF
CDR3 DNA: TGTGCCAGCAGCGTCCAAGCGGGCACCTACAATGAGCAGTTCTTC

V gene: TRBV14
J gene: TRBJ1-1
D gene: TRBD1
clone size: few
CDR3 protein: CASSQPLGGQEAFF
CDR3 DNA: TGTGCCAGCAGCCAACCCTTAGGGGGCCAAGAAGCTTTCTTT